This TCR beta chain comes out of a study of cytomegalovirus exposure and HLA in healthy donors. Germline lookup yields CDR1 MDHEN and CDR2 SYDVKM. The length of the CDR3 is 15 residues. The germline V and J ends were trimmed by 6 bases and 0 bases, with 12 bases remaining between them. Comments on this clone: The target antigen is unknown.

The study's findings and limits: As confirmed in vitro, three CMV-associated chains were specific for CMV antigens. Reported findings show TCR beta sequences accurately forecast HLA-A and HLA-B alleles in most subjects.

Vbeta (60) and Jbeta (13) primers were used in the PCR. TCRdb's copy holds only in-frame clones and misses some; the assay was immunoSEQ multiplex PCR. The sample includes some 130,000 clones, 77% of them seen just once. The chain combines TRBV28 with TRBJ1-5, with a weak D call TRBD1 (6 bases). The specimen sequenced was PBMCs. The receptor was derived from a male donor in good health and CMV-seropositive. The CDR3 region is CASSSGQISNQPQHF. The DNA of the CDR3 is TGTGCCAGCAGCTCTGGACAGATTAGCAATCAGCCCCAGCATTTT.